This entry is about one T cell receptor beta chain. No cognate antigen has been identified for it. The sample holds no much larger clone one base away, and base qualities are not on file. For repertoire sequencing, TCR beta CDR3 regions were amplified from RNA transcripts. The first round was an RT-PCR using HTBI primers with the Qiagen OneStep RT-PCR kit, and this first round was followed by a second-round multiplex PCR, then size selection and purification. Sequencing of the libraries was carried out on an Illumina HiSeq2000 in paired-end mode with 100 bp reads. Per the original workflow: SOAPnuke was used to process the reads, throwing out any read that had adapters, had uncalled bases, had a mean Phred below 15, or lacked an exact constant-primer or identifier match. COPE v1.2.5 was used to merge high-quality paired reads. Each unique nucleotide sequence was defined as a clonotype, and clonotypes were aligned to IMGT TRB V, D and J references with MiTCR v1.1. Analysis was restricted to V-J combinations with a frequency above 0.0001, which covered just over 98% of repertoires. A TCR clonal expansion and chaos score per V-J combination was defined as the ratio of F50 clonal expansion to chaos observed in the TCRdist matrix. Welch's t-statistics and random forest were used to narrow the features down to about a dozen V-J combinations, which were then fed into a naive Bayes classifier. Thyroid-blood repertoire similarity was quantified with the Morisita-Horn index. TCRdb ran its own pipeline on the public reads, namely fastp trimming at Q25 and MiXCR clone calling, and kept in-frame beta chains. One record per CDR3 amino acid sequence lists the most common genes and DNA. These V and J calls are TCRdb output, not the study's own analysis. The sample table records roughly 400,000 distinct CDR3 sequences; roughly 14% of these occur just once. The ten largest clones represent 5.5% to 7% of the sample.

Hyperthyroidism was defined as stable when no progression to ophthalmopathy occurred within 18 months of follow-up. The hyperthyroidism patients were 18 to 65 years old and newly diagnosed, with a disease duration of less than 2 months. Anyone with other autoimmune diseases, uncontrolled infections, pregnancy or lactation was excluded from the study. Clinical symptoms, serum thyroxine, TRAb, thyroid ultrasound and orbital computed tomography were used for diagnosis. Ficoll-Paque density gradient centrifugation was used to isolate PBMCs from approximately 10 ml of fresh peripheral blood. Total RNA was extracted using Trizol reagent, and RNA quality was checked on an Agilent 2100 Bioanalyzer. The record originates from a study of Graves' ophthalmopathy and Graves' hyperthyroidism (dated by TCRdb to 2016 to 2018). Broadly, across the study: Peripheral blood was collected at initial diagnosis, prior to any treatment. In total, approximately 140 blood samples were TCR-sequenced: some 40 ophthalmopathy, under 85 hyperthyroidism and roughly 17 hyperthyroidism-to-ophthalmopathy patients. An independent validation cohort was composed of roughly 18 hyperthyroidism patients and 17 patients who later progressed from hyperthyroidism to ophthalmopathy. Following sampling, methimazole starting at 30 mg daily was administered to hyperthyroidism patients, and high-dose intravenous methylprednisolone was administered to ophthalmopathy patients. To explore V-J signatures distinguishing ophthalmopathy from hyperthyroidism, a discovery set of 100 patients (roughly 45 ophthalmopathy, around 55 stable hyperthyroidism) was enrolled. In a handful of hyperthyroidism patients, the T-cell repertoire of thyroid tissue was compared with the T-cell repertoire of blood. The study used TCR beta repertoire signatures to distinguish Graves' ophthalmopathy from Graves' hyperthyroidism and to predict progression to ophthalmopathy. The 75 to 100 discovery patients were divided at random into training and test sets in a 7:3 ratio.

Study-level results and caveats: In cross-validation, the 13-signature model distinguished ophthalmopathy from stable hyperthyroidism with 87.88% sensitivity and around 81% specificity, while in the test set the corresponding values were 80% and 75%. In validation, the model predicted ophthalmopathy progression with more than 55% sensitivity and less than 80% specificity; around twelve predicted patients were CT-confirmed with GO in a median of approximately 6.5 months. Most expanded thyroid clonotypes with a frequency above 0.001 also appeared in blood, which suggests that blood repertoires may reflect the immune response in the thyroid. Sample size was not predetermined statistically, and investigators were not blinded to group allocation.

As encoded in the germline V gene, CDR1 is MDHEN while CDR2 is SYDVKM. Cut back by 6 bases and 2 bases, the V and J ends lie 14 bases apart. The CDR3 goes from the cysteine to the phenylalanine over 14 residues. Of the read, only the CDR3 DNA is kept; its 42 bases are in frame from base 1. The V gene is TRBV28 and the J gene is TRBJ2-7; perhaps TRBD1 is the D gene, with 6 bases matching. This TCR was recovered from a woman aged 18-29 years with stable Graves' hyperthyroidism. Donor details come from another sample of the same person, matched by shared clones. The sample was peripheral blood. The CDR3 region: CASSLIQGAYEQYF. The sequence in DNA is TGTGCCAGCAGCCTTATACAGGGTGCCTACGAGCAGTACTTC.